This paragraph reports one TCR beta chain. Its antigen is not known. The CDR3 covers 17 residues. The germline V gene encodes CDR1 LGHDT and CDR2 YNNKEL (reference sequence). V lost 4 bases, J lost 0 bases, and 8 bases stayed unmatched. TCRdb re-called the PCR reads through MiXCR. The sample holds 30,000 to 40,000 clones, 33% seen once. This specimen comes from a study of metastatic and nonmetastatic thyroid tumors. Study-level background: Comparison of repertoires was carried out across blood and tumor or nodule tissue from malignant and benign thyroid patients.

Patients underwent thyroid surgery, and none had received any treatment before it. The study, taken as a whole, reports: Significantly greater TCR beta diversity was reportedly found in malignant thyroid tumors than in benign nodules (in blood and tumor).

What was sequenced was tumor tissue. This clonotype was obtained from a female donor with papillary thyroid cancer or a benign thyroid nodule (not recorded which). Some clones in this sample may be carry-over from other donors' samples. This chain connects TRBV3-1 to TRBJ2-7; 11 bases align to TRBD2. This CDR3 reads CASSPNILAGVSYEQYF. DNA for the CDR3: TGTGCCAGCAGCCCCAACATACTAGCGGGAGTCTCCTACGAGCAGTACTTC.